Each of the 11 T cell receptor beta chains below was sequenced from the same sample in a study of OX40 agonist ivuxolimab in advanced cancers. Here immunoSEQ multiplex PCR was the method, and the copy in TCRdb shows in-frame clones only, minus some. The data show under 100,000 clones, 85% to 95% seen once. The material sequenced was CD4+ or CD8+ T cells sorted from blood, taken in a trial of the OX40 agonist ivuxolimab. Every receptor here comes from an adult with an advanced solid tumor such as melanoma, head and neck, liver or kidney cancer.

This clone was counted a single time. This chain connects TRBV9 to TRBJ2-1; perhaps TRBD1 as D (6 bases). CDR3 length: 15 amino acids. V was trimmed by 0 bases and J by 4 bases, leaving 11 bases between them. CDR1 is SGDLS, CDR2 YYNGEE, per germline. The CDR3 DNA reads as TGTGCCAGCAGCGTAGGTGGGGGACAATACAATGAGCAGTTCTTC. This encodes CASSVGGGQYNEQFF.

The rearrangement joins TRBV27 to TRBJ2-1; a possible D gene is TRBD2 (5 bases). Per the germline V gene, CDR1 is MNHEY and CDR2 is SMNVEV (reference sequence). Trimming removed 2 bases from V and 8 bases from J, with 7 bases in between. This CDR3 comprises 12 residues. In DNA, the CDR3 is TGTGCCAGCAGTTTAGGACTTCATGAGCAGTTCTTC. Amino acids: CASSLGLHEQFF.

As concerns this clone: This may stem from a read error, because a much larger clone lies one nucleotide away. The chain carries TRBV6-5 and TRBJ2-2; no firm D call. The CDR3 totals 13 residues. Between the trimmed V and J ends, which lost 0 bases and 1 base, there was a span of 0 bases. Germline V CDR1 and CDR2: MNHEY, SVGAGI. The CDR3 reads CASSYSNTGELFF. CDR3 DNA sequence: TGTGCCAGCAGTTACTCGAACACCGGGGAGCTGTTTTTT.

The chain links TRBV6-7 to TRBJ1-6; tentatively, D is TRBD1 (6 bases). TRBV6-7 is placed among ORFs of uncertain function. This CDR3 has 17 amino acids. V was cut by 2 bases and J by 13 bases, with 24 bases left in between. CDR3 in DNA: TGTGCCAGCAGTTACAACGGGGGCCGCGGAAGGATAACGCCCCTCCACTTT. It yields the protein CASSYNGGRGRITPLHF.

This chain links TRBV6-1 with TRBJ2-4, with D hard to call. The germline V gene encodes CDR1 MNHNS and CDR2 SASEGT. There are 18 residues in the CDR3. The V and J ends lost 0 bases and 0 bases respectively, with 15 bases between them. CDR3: CASSEALPRVGAKNIQYF. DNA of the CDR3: TGTGCCAGCAGTGAAGCGCTCCCCCGGGTGGGAGCCAAAAACATTCAGTACTTC.

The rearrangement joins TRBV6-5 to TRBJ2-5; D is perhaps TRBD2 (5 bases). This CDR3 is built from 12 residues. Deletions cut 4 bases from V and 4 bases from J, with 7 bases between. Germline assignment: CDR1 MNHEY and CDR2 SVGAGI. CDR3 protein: CASSLLGETQYF. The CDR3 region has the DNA TGTGCCAGCAGTTTACTAGGAGAGACCCAGTACTTC.

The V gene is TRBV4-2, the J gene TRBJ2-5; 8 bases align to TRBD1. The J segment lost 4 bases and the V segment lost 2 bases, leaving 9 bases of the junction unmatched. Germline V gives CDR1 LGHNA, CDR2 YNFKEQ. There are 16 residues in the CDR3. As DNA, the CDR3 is TGTGCCAGCAGCCAACGCGACAGGGGTTGGCGAGAGACCCAGTACTTC. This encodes CASSQRDRGWRETQYF.

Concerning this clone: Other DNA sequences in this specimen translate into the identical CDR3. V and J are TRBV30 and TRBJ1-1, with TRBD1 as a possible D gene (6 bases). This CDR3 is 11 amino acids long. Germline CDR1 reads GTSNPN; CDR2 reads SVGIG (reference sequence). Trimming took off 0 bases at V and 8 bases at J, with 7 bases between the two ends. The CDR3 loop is CAWSVGTEAFF. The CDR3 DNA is TGTGCCTGGAGTGTCGGGACAGAAGCTTTCTTT.

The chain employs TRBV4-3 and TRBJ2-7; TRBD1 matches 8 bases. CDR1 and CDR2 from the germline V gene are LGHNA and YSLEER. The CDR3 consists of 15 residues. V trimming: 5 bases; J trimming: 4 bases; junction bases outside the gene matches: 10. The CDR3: CASSTSTGQAYEQYF. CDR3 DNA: TGCGCCAGCAGCACCAGCACGGGACAGGCGTACGAGCAGTACTTC.

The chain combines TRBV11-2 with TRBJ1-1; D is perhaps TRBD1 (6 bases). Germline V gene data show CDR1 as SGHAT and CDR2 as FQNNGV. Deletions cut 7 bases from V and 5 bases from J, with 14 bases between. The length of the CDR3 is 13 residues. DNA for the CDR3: TGTGCCAGCACCAACAAGGGGGGAACTGAAGCTTTCTTT. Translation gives CASTNKGGTEAFF.

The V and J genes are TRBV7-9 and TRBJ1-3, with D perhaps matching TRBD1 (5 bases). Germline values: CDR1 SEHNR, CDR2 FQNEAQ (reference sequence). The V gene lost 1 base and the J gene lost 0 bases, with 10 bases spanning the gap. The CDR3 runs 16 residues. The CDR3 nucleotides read TGTGCCAGCAGCTTAGGCCCCGGGGGCTCTGGAAACACCATATATTTT. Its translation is CASSLGPGGSGNTIYF.